The 30 T cell receptor beta chains below come from one sample, sequenced in a study of CD8 T cell repertoires and HIV-1 epitope variants. No cognate antigen is known for these TCRs. Method: immunoSEQ multiplex PCR; TCRdb's copy keeps in-frame clones and lacks some. This sample carries about 5,400 clones, 60% to 75% of them seen once, and the ten largest clones take around 38%. Material for sequencing was cultured CD8+ T cells derived from PBMCs. The origin of the receptors is a male donor with HIV.

This clone has just one count. This chain uses TRBV7-3 with TRBJ2-1; 11 positions match TRBD2. Losses at the gene ends were 5 bases for V and 4 bases for J; bases not matched to a gene: 4. CDR1 and CDR2 (germline): SGHTA, FQGTGA. The CDR3 runs 15 residues. This CDR3 reads CASSPVAGGYNEQFF. CDR3 sequence (DNA): TGTGCCAGCAGCCCAGTAGCGGGGGGGTACAATGAGCAGTTCTTC.

The chain has TRBV6-1 and TRBJ2-7; D uncertain. Germline CDR1 and CDR2: MNHNS and SASEGT. Trimming removed 0 bases from V and 4 bases from J, with 10 bases in between. The CDR3 consists of 14 residues. The DNA of the CDR3 is TGTGCCAGCAGTGAAGCGCGGAAAGGGTACGAGCAGTACTTC. Encoded protein: CASSEARKGYEQYF.

This clone came up once. V is TRBV7-9 and J is TRBJ2-5, with 7 positions matching TRBD2. With the DNA end fitting TRBJ2-7 better, the J assignment may be wrong. The CDR3 is 15 residues long. The germline gives CDR1 SEHNR, CDR2 FQNEAQ (reference sequence). The CDR3 DNA reads TGTGCCAGCAGCTCGCCCACTAGCGAAGCCTACGAGCAGTACTTC. Protein sequence: CASSSPTSEAYEQYF.

This chain connects TRBV4-1 to TRBJ2-2, with 10 bases fitting TRBD1. The CDR3 is 17 amino acids. Germline V lookup: CDR1 MGHRA, CDR2 YSYEKL. The V gene end was trimmed by 2 bases and the J gene end by 7 bases; junction bases not matched to a gene: 10. This CDR3 is CASSQTKSTGGSGELFF. The CDR3 nucleotides read TGCGCCAGCAGCCAAACCAAATCGACAGGGGGCAGCGGGGAGCTGTTTTTT.

The chain carries TRBV7-6 and TRBJ1-2; D may be TRBD1 (5 bases). Per the germline V gene, CDR1 is SGHVS and CDR2 is FNYEAQ. This CDR3 comprises 16 residues. The V end lost 5 bases, the J end lost 4 bases, and 20 bases lay between the germline ends. CDR3: CASSPTPKGGGYGYTF. CDR3 coding DNA: TGTGCCAGCAGCCCGACTCCCAAGGGTGGGGGCTATGGCTACACCTTC. Based on the CDR3 plus reference TRBV7-6 and TRBJ1-2, the full variable domain is GAGVSQSPRYKVTKRGQDVALRCDPISGHVSLYWYRQALGQGPEFLTYFNYEAQQDKSGLPNDRFSAERPEGSISTLTIQRTEQRDSAMYRCASSPTPKGGGYGYTFGSGTRLTVV.

This clone was picked up one time. V is TRBV10-2 and J is TRBJ2-1; D unresolved. This CDR3 region has 13 residues. The V gene lost 0 bases and the J gene lost 6 bases, with 6 bases spanning the gap. The germline gives CDR1 WSHSY, CDR2 SAAADI. CDR3 DNA: TGCGCCAGCAGTGAGTCGAATCCCAATGAGCAGTTCTTC. Translating gives CASSESNPNEQFF.

The chain recombines TRBV2 with TRBJ1-1; 7 nucleotides line up with TRBD1. The CDR3 spans 14 residues. Trimming took 1 base from V and 6 from J; bases not matched to a gene: 5. Germline CDR1 SNHLY, CDR2 FYNNEI. The CDR3: CASSEGSDRAEAFF. For the CDR3, the DNA is TGTGCCAGCAGTGAAGGAAGCGACAGGGCTGAAGCTTTCTTT.

In its sample, this clone was seen once. This rearrangement joins TRBV5-1 to TRBJ1-4; possibly TRBD1 for D (5 bases). Germline lookup yields CDR1 SGHRS and CDR2 YFSETQ. V dropped 3 bases and J dropped 6 bases, with 12 bases sitting between them. The CDR3 extends over 14 amino acids. CDR3 nucleotides: TGCGCCAGCAGCTCCAGCCAGGGCGATGAAAAACTGTTTTTT. Amino acid sequence: CASSSSQGDEKLFF.

This clone was picked up one time. The gene calls are TRBV7-9 and TRBJ2-1, with 12 bases matching TRBD2. The germline CDR1 and CDR2 sequences are SEHNR and FQNEAQ (reference sequence). With V trimmed by 5 bases and J by 8 bases, 4 bases remained unmatched. The CDR3 runs 14 residues. CDR3 protein: CASSGRLAGDEQFF. The CDR3 bases are TGTGCCAGCAGCGGAAGACTAGCGGGGGATGAGCAGTTCTTC.

This chain connects TRBV29-1 to TRBJ2-1, with 7 nucleotides matching TRBD1. CDR1 and CDR2 from the germline V gene are SQVTM and ANQGSEA. J was trimmed by 4 bases and V by 7 bases; bases with no gene match: 7. This CDR3 contains 13 residues. The CDR3 DNA is TGCAGCGGAAAGGACAGGCAATACAATGAGCAGTTCTTC. Translated, it gives CSGKDRQYNEQFF.

This chain links TRBV28 with TRBJ2-7, with D perhaps being TRBD1 or TRBD2 (6 bases each). CDR3 size: 14 residues. V lost 6 bases and J 5 bases, leaving 17 bases between the germline ends. CDR1 and CDR2 from the germline V gene are MDHEN and SYDVKM. This CDR3 is CASRPEGGRHEQYF. The CDR3 DNA reads as TGTGCCAGCAGACCCGAGGGGGGTCGGCACGAGCAGTACTTC. Using reference TRBV28 and TRBJ2-7 for the parts outside the CDR3, the full variable domain is DVKVTQSSRYLVKRTGEKVFLECVQDMDHENMFWYRQDPGLGLRLIYFSYDVKMKEKGDIPEGYSVSREKKERFSLILESASTNQTSMYLCASRPEGGRHEQYFGPGTRLTVT.

This chain connects TRBV7-9 to TRBJ2-2, with 7 bases matching TRBD1. Germline-derived CDR1 and CDR2 are SEHNR and FQNEAQ (reference sequence). V shed 4 bases and J 7 bases; nucleotides not matched to a gene: 9. The CDR3 has 15 amino acids. The DNA for the CDR3 is TGTGCCAGCAGCTCCCGGGACAGACCTTACGGGGAGCTGTTTTTT. Translation: CASSSRDRPYGELFF.

V usage is TRBV6-5 and J usage is TRBJ2-5, with TRBD1 identical over 8 bases. V lost 2 bases and J lost 2; bases outside the gene matches: 7. Per the germline V gene, CDR1 is MNHEY and CDR2 is SVGAGI. The CDR3 length is 16 residues. CDR3: CASSYAVGTGQETQYF. The CDR3 DNA reads as TGTGCCAGCAGTTACGCTGTCGGGACAGGACAAGAGACCCAGTACTTC.

The J gene is TRBJ2-3, the V gene TRBV7-2; the D call may be TRBD1 or TRBD2 (6 bases each). Deletions cut 5 bases from V and 2 bases from J, with 17 bases between. CDR1 and CDR2 from the germline V gene are SGHTA and FQGNSA. This CDR3 contains 16 residues. DNA for the CDR3: TGTGCCAGCAGCCCCAGACTAGGGGGGCTCACAGATACGCAGTATTTT. Translation: CASSPRLGGLTDTQYF.

The CDR3 nucleotides are TGTGCCAGCAGCGTAGGACAGAGCAATGAGCAGTTCTTC. This translates into CASSVGQSNEQFF. V is TRBV9 and J is TRBJ2-1; D possibly corresponds to TRBD1 (5 bases). The CDR3 has 13 residues. In germline, CDR1 is SGDLS, CDR2 YYNGEE. Trimming stripped 0 bases from V and 6 bases from J, with 7 bases between.

V gene TRBV30 combines with J gene TRBJ2-7; the D call may be TRBD1 or TRBD2 (5 bases each). The ends were cut back, 4 bases at V and 3 bases at J, with 10 bases in the middle. CDR1 and CDR2 (germline): GTSNPN, SVGIG (reference sequence). The CDR3 extends over 12 amino acids. CDR3 in DNA: TGTGCCTGGAAAGGGGACGGCTACGAGCAGTACTTC. Amino acid sequence: CAWKGDGYEQYF.

V is TRBV4-2 and J is TRBJ1-4, with unresolved D. The CDR3 has 17 residues. Between the trimmed V and J ends, which lost 0 bases and 0 bases, there was a span of 11 bases. Germline CDR1 LGHNA, CDR2 YNFKEQ. DNA for the CDR3: TGTGCCAGCAGCCAAGAGCCTAACATTGCAACTAATGAAAAACTGTTTTTT. Translation gives CASSQEPNIATNEKLFF.

The sample holds one count of this clone. The chain has TRBV28 and TRBJ1-2, with D maybe TRBD1 (5 bases). This CDR3 contains 12 residues. CDR1 and CDR2 from the germline V gene are MDHEN and SYDVKM. V lost 6 bases and J 8 bases, leaving 13 bases between the germline ends. The CDR3 loop is CASSQRGLGYTF. CDR3 DNA: TGTGCCAGCAGCCAGCGGGGCCTAGGCTACACCTTC.

This sequence joins TRBV19 and TRBJ1-5; D is perhaps TRBD1 (6 bases). This CDR3 is built from 17 residues. In germline, CDR1 is LNHDA, CDR2 SQIVND (reference sequence). V was pared by 3 bases and J by 6 bases, with 21 bases between. The CDR3 nucleotides read TGTGCCAGTAGTATGCGTGTCGCCGGGGGCTTTGGTCAGCCCCAGCATTTT. Protein product: CASSMRVAGGFGQPQHF.

The V and J genes are TRBV4-2 and TRBJ2-4; no firm D call. The CDR3 runs 18 residues. Germline CDR1 reads LGHNA; CDR2 reads YNFKEQ. The V gene lost 4 bases and the J gene lost 0 bases, with 19 bases spanning the gap. The CDR3 loop reads CASSPRVGIPLAKNIQYF. In DNA, the CDR3 is TGTGCCAGCAGCCCTCGGGTTGGCATTCCGCTAGCCAAAAACATTCAGTACTTC.

Points on this clone: At one end the junction does not follow the germline gene, possibly because of a read error. The gene calls are TRBV7-7 and TRBJ2-5; D ambiguous. Looked up from germline, CDR1 is SSHAT and CDR2 is FNYEAQ (reference sequence). The CDR3 is 16 amino acids. CDR3 DNA sequence: TGTGCTAGCAGCTTAGACCCCACGATAGGTAGAGAGACCCAGTACTTC. Its translation: CASSLDPTIGRETQYF.

The V call is TRBV4-3, the J call TRBJ2-5; D is perhaps TRBD1 (6 bases). Trimming pared 0 bases from V and 4 bases from J, leaving 12 bases between. There are 15 residues in the CDR3. The V gene's germline CDR1 is LGHNA and CDR2 YSLEER. As DNA, the CDR3 is TGCGCCAGCAGCCAAGACCCCACAGGGATAGAGACCCAGTACTTC. Its protein product is CASSQDPTGIETQYF.

In its sample, this clone ranks as medium-sized. V gene TRBV6-6 combines with J gene TRBJ2-5; 12 nucleotides align to TRBD1. The CDR3 sequence is 16 residues long. J lost 5 bases, V lost 5 bases, and 9 bases had no gene match. Germline V gives CDR1 MNHNY, CDR2 SVGAGI (reference sequence). The CDR3 nucleotides are TGTGCCAGCAGTCAGGGACAGGGGGCGTTTTCCGAGACCCAGTACTTC. This codes for CASSQGQGAFSETQYF.

The rearrangement joins TRBV30 to TRBJ1-2; no firm D call. V lost 4 bases and J 6 bases, leaving 9 bases between the germline ends. The CDR3 contains 11 residues. The germline V gene has CDR1 GTSNPN and CDR2 SVGIG (reference sequence). CDR3 sequence: CAWTPPDGYTF. The DNA of the CDR3 is TGTGCCTGGACCCCTCCGGATGGCTACACCTTC.

V usage is TRBV5-8 and J usage is TRBJ1-5; D may be TRBD1 (5 bases). The CDR3 is 12 residues long. V was clipped by 7 bases and J by 3 bases, with 8 bases between them. Germline values: CDR1 SGHTS, CDR2 YDEGEE. In nucleotides, the CDR3 is TGTGCCAGCGGGGGGTACAATCAGCCCCAGCATTTT. It translates to CASGGYNQPQHF.

The chain links TRBV27 to TRBJ2-3; no firm D call. Per germline, CDR1 MNHEY and CDR2 SMNVEV (reference sequence). The CDR3 totals 15 residues. V was shortened by 6 bases and J by 0 bases, with 13 bases between the two germline ends. CDR3 nucleotide sequence: TGTGCCAGCAGGGAGAGGTCGGTCAGCACAGATACGCAGTATTTT. It translates to CASRERSVSTDTQYF.

This clone was seen only a few times. The V gene is TRBV28, the J gene TRBJ1-1; TRBD1 might be the D (6 bases). The CDR3 runs 13 residues. Trimming cost V 6 bases and J 4 bases, with 12 bases left between them. CDR1 and CDR2 from the germline V gene are MDHEN and SYDVKM. This chain's CDR3 is CASRTGEVTEAFF. DNA of the CDR3: TGTGCCAGCAGGACAGGAGAGGTCACTGAAGCTTTCTTT.

This sequence joins TRBV5-4 and TRBJ1-3; the D is unclear. Looked up from germline, CDR1 is SGHNT and CDR2 is YYREEE (reference sequence). V lost 2 bases, J lost 4 bases, and 7 bases lay in between. This CDR3 spans 13 amino acids. CDR3 amino acids: CASSFVGGNTIYF. CDR3 DNA: TGTGCCAGCAGCTTCGTTGGGGGAAACACCATATATTTT.

The gene calls are TRBV7-2 and TRBJ1-4; D ambiguous. Germline CDR1 SGHTA, CDR2 FQGNSA. Trimming removed 2 bases at V and 8 bases at J, with 12 bases between. This CDR3 is built from 14 residues. CDR3 in amino acids: CASSLRAPMEKLFF. CDR3 nucleotides: TGTGCCAGCAGCTTAAGGGCTCCTATGGAAAAACTGTTTTTT.

V and J are TRBV9 and TRBJ1-1; 8 bases line up with TRBD1. This CDR3 is 17 amino acids long. Germline V gene lookup returns CDR1 SGDLS and CDR2 YYNGEE. After removal of 0 bases from V and 0 bases from J, the junction contained 7 bases not matched to a gene. For the CDR3, the DNA is TGTGCCAGCAGCGTAGCTACTCCGGGACAGGTGAACACTGAAGCTTTCTTT. Translating gives CASSVATPGQVNTEAFF.